These 29 T cell receptor beta chains came from one sample sequenced in a study of blood T cell repertoires in COVID-19 (TCRdb year 2020). Receptor libraries were prepared by the immunoSEQ multiplex PCR assay. TCRdb took over this immuneACCESS table, retaining in-frame rearrangements with V and J assigned. Such tables are incomplete; in checked studies, under half of the missing clones stem from an unresolved V gene, and the remainder is unexplained. Counted in this sample were nearly 300,000 clones; about 90% of them appeared once. Less than 3% of the sample is held by the ten biggest clonotypes. The sample taken for sequencing was PBMCs or T cells enriched from blood (not recorded which). These receptors came from a woman between 50 and 59 years old who had been exposed to COVID-19.

This clone appeared a single time. Other DNA sequences in this specimen translate into the identical CDR3. The chain uses TRBV29-1 and TRBJ1-1; tentatively, D is TRBD1 (6 bases). V was cut by 5 bases and J by 5 bases, with 18 bases left in between. Per germline, CDR1 SQVTM and CDR2 ANQGSEA. The CDR3 loop spans 14 amino acids. The CDR3 coding sequence is TGCAGCGTTCGAACAGGGACGGTTGGGACTGAAGCTTTCTTT. It encodes CSVRTGTVGTEAFF.

This chain links TRBV5-1 with TRBJ2-2, with 9 bases lining up with TRBD1. V was clipped by 3 bases and J by 3 bases; unmatched bases: 12. The length of the CDR3 is 18 residues. Germline assignment: CDR1 SGHRS and CDR2 YFSETQ. CDR3 loop: CASSSIPLGTGHTGELFF. In nucleotides, the CDR3 is TGCGCCAGCAGCTCAATACCCCTCGGGACAGGGCACACCGGGGAGCTGTTTTTT.

This sequence joins TRBV3-1 (or the pseudogene TRBV3-2) and TRBJ1-1; D is unresolved. V was trimmed by 4 bases and J by 0 bases, leaving 12 bases between them. The CDR3 spans 15 residues. CDR1 and CDR2 from the germline V gene are LGHDT and YNNKEL (reference sequence). In nucleotides, the CDR3 is TGTGCCAGCAGCCCCATGGGAGTACTGAACACTGAAGCTTTCTTT. Its protein is CASSPMGVLNTEAFF.

This chain uses TRBV20-1 with TRBJ2-7; 10 bases are a match to TRBD1. V shed 3 bases, J shed 0 bases, and the junction held 2 bases outside the gene matches. The CDR3 covers 14 residues. Germline assignment: CDR1 DFQATT and CDR2 SNEGSKA (reference sequence). The CDR3 bases are TGCAGTGCTAGTCGACAGGGGGCCTCCTACGAGCAGTACTTC. It codes for CSASRQGASYEQYF.

This clone was observed a handful of times. J is TRBJ1-1 and V is TRBV11-2; 8 bases are shared with TRBD1. Losses at the gene ends were 5 bases for V and 6 bases for J; bases not matched to a gene: 8. Germline assignment: CDR1 SGHAT and CDR2 FQNNGV. The CDR3 length is 14 residues. In DNA form, the CDR3 reads TGTGCCAGCAGCCCTCGGACAGGGAAGGCTGAAGCTTTCTTT. Encoded protein: CASSPRTGKAEAFF. The whole variable domain, filled in from reference TRBV11-2 and TRBJ1-1, reads EAGVAQSPRYKIIEKRQSVAFWCNPISGHATLYWYQQILGQGPKLLIQFQNNGVVDDSQLPKDRFSAERLKGVDSTLKIQPAKLEDSAVYLCASSPRTGKAEAFFGQGTRLTVV.

The chain uses TRBV19 and TRBJ2-7, with 9 bases that match TRBD1. This CDR3 region has 14 residues. Germline CDR1 is LNHDA and CDR2 is SQIVND (reference sequence). J lost 3 bases, V lost 7 bases, and 7 bases had no gene match. The CDR3 is CASNAGDRVYEQYF. The CDR3, as DNA: TGTGCCAGTAACGCTGGGGACAGGGTCTACGAGCAGTACTTC.

The genes are TRBV4-1 and TRBJ1-1, with TRBD1 identical over 9 bases. The CDR3 totals 16 residues. The V segment lost 5 bases and the J segment 5 bases; nucleotides outside the gene matches: 12. CDR1 and CDR2 (germline): MGHRA, YSYEKL. The CDR3 loop is CASSTGQGTSGTEAFF. The DNA of the CDR3 is TGCGCCAGCAGCACAGGACAGGGGACGTCGGGGACTGAAGCTTTCTTT.

DNA of the CDR3: TGTGCCAGCAGGGGGACAGGGGATAGCGCTGAGCAGTTCTTC. This gives the protein CASRGTGDSAEQFF. This chain uses TRBV25-1 with TRBJ2-1, with TRBD1 matching over 10 bases. The CDR3 totals 14 residues. Trimming removed 6 bases from V and 9 bases from J; junction bases left unmatched: 8. The germline gives CDR1 MGHDK, CDR2 SYGVNS.

This clone has a single count. Written as DNA, the CDR3 is TGCGCCAGCAGTAGCGGGCACCCTAGCACAGATACGCAGTATTTT. Amino acids: CASSSGHPSTDTQYF. The chain uses TRBV5-1 and TRBJ2-3; 7 bases match TRBD2. With V trimmed by 5 bases and J by 0 bases, 6 bases remained unmatched. The CDR3 runs to 15 residues. Germline loops: CDR1 SGHRS, CDR2 YFSETQ.

V is TRBV19 and J is TRBJ1-2; D may be TRBD1 (6 bases). Trimming removed 5 bases from V and 8 bases from J, with 15 bases in between. The CDR3 sequence is 13 residues long. Looked up from germline, CDR1 is LNHDA and CDR2 is SQIVND (reference sequence). CDR3 protein: CASSAQGSQGYTF. DNA for the CDR3: TGTGCCAGTAGTGCCCAGGGGAGCCAGGGCTACACCTTC. Full variable domain (rest looked up from reference TRBV19 and TRBJ1-2): DGGITQSPKYLFRKEGQNVTLSCEQNLNHDAMYWYRQDPGQGLRLIYYSQIVNDFQKGDIAEGYSVSREKKESFPLTVTSAQKNPTAFYLCASSAQGSQGYTFGSGTRLTVV.

The chain joins TRBV18 to TRBJ2-1; perhaps TRBD2 as D (5 bases). Looked up from germline, CDR1 is KGHSH and CDR2 is LQKENI. V was clipped by 0 bases and J by 2 bases, with 5 bases between them. The CDR3 has 14 amino acids. The CDR3 coding sequence is TGTGCCAGCTCACCACCGACTACCTACAATGAGCAGTTCTTC. Translated: CASSPPTTYNEQFF.

This rearrangement joins TRBV7-2 to TRBJ1-6; D gene unclear. CDR1 is SGHTA and CDR2 is FQGNSA in the germline V gene. The length of the CDR3 is 16 residues. V gave up 1 base and J gave up 9 bases, with 16 bases separating them. The CDR3 region has the DNA TGTGCCAGCAGCTTAGACCCGGCAGGCTTAGGTTCACCCCTCCACTTT. Translation: CASSLDPAGLGSPLHF.

The chain recombines TRBV28 with TRBJ1-2, with TRBD1 as a possible D gene (5 bases). V was shortened by 5 bases and J by 3 bases, with 22 bases between the two germline ends. The V gene's germline CDR1 is MDHEN and CDR2 SYDVKM. The CDR3 has 17 residues. Written as DNA, the CDR3 is TGTGCCAGCAGTCCGTTTATAGGGATCCAAGGGGACTATGGCTACACCTTC. Its protein product is CASSPFIGIQGDYGYTF.

This sequence joins TRBV11-2 and TRBJ2-3, with 10 bases identical to TRBD2. Losses at the gene ends were 0 bases for V and 4 bases for J; bases not matched to a gene: 4. Germline CDR1 and CDR2: SGHAT and FQNNGV. There are 16 residues in the CDR3. CDR3 coding DNA: TGTGCCAGCAGCTTAGAAGCGGGGGGGCCGTCAGATACGCAGTATTTT. The encoded protein is CASSLEAGGPSDTQYF.

V gene TRBV12-2 combines with J gene TRBJ2-1; TRBD1 is taken as the D call from the table, unchecked against the DNA. TRBV12-2 is a pseudogene. The CDR3 sequence is 17 residues long. The CDR3 loop reads CASRLVRPGTGVNEQFF. CDR3 DNA: TGTGCAAGTCGCTTAGTGAGGCCGGGGACAGGGGTCAATGAGCAGTTCTTC.

The rearrangement uses TRBV3-1 (or the pseudogene TRBV3-2) and TRBJ2-5; no clear D gene. Germline CDR1 is LGHDT and CDR2 is YNNKEL (reference sequence). The V and J ends lost 5 bases and 7 bases respectively, with 8 bases between them. The CDR3 is 11 amino acids. CDR3 region: CASSERGTQYF. The CDR3 nucleotides are TGTGCCAGCAGCGAACGAGGGACCCAGTACTTC.

V usage is TRBV11-2 and J usage is TRBJ2-7; possible D gene TRBD2, 5 bases. The germline CDR1 and CDR2 sequences are SGHAT and FQNNGV. CDR3 length equals 16 residues. Trimming pared 5 bases from V and 2 bases from J, leaving 19 bases between. The CDR3 loop is CASSPDTRVPTYEQYF. The CDR3 DNA reads TGTGCCAGCAGCCCTGACACTAGGGTACCTACCTACGAGCAGTACTTC.

The chain carries TRBV28 and TRBJ1-2; D gene uncertain. Trimming stripped 4 bases from V and 3 bases from J, with 12 bases between. The CDR3 consists of 14 residues. Germline lookup yields CDR1 MDHEN and CDR2 SYDVKM. This chain's CDR3 is CASSSLSMHYGYTF. The DNA for the CDR3 is TGTGCCAGCAGTTCCTTGTCTATGCACTATGGCTACACCTTC.

This clone was detected once. The genes are TRBV15 and TRBJ2-2, with 9 bases fitting TRBD2. Trimming cost V 3 bases and J 6 bases; bases outside gene matches: 14. Per the germline V gene, CDR1 is LNHNV and CDR2 is YYDKDF (reference sequence). There are 18 residues in the CDR3. The CDR3: CATSSPDSGGQYPGELFF. The CDR3 DNA follows: TGTGCCACCAGCAGTCCTGATAGCGGGGGCCAATATCCCGGGGAGCTGTTTTTT. The full variable domain, in which reference TRBV15 and TRBJ2-2 provide the parts outside the CDR3, is DAMVIQNPRYQVTQFGKPVTLSCSQTLNHNVMYWYQQKSSQAPKLLFHYYDKDFNNEADTPDNFQSRRPNTSFCFLDIRSPGLGDTAMYLCATSSPDSGGQYPGELFFGEGSRLTVL.

J is TRBJ2-5 and V is TRBV28; 16 positions match TRBD2. Germline V gene sequence: CDR1 MDHEN, CDR2 SYDVKM. V gave up 5 bases and J gave up 6 bases; unmatched junction bases: 18. There are 20 residues in the CDR3. The CDR3 protein is CASSRNPGLAGGPWAKTQYF. The CDR3 DNA follows: TGTGCCAGCAGTCGAAACCCGGGACTAGCGGGGGGGCCCTGGGCCAAGACCCAGTACTTC.

The chain combines TRBV4-1 with TRBJ1-5, with TRBD1 identical over 7 bases. CDR1 and CDR2 from the germline V gene are MGHRA and YSYEKL. Trimming removed 6 bases from V and 3 bases from J; junction bases left unmatched: 17. This CDR3 spans 18 amino acids. The DNA of the CDR3 is TGCGCCAGCAGTCATATTCGTCGGGACAGCCTTTCCAATCAGCCCCAGCATTTT. It codes for CASSHIRRDSLSNQPQHF.

In this sample, this clone turned up once. The chain couples TRBV5-6 to TRBJ2-3, with a weak D call TRBD2 (6 bases). The CDR3 spans 17 residues. Trimming removed 1 base from V and 0 bases from J, with 15 bases in between. Germline lookup yields CDR1 SGHDT and CDR2 YYEEEE. For the CDR3, the DNA is TGTGCCAGCAGCTTGTTACTAGTGGGGGGAAGCACAGATACGCAGTATTTT. This gives the protein CASSLLLVGGSTDTQYF.

The CDR3 DNA sequence: TGCGCCAGCAGCGAGGGTTCCGTCTCCTATGGCTACACCTTC. Protein sequence: CASSEGSVSYGYTF. The V and J genes are TRBV5-1 and TRBJ1-2, with no clear D. V lost 4 bases and J lost 4, with 14 bases in between. Per the germline V gene, CDR1 is SGHRS and CDR2 is YFSETQ. The CDR3 extends over 14 amino acids.

V and J are TRBV5-1 and TRBJ2-7; possible D gene TRBD2, 6 bases. The V end was cut by 0 bases, the J end by 3 bases, with 16 bases between. The CDR3 consists of 16 residues. Germline lookup yields CDR1 SGHRS and CDR2 YFSETQ. CDR3 sequence (DNA): TGCGCCAGCAGCTTGGACAACATGGGGGGTGGCTACGAGCAGTACTTC. It yields the protein CASSLDNMGGGYEQYF.

The rearrangement uses TRBV18 and TRBJ1-1; 9 nucleotides line up with TRBD1. V trimming: 3 bases; J trimming: 11 bases; junction bases outside the gene matches: 16. The CDR3 is made up of 16 amino acids. Germline lookup yields CDR1 KGHSH and CDR2 LQKENI. The CDR3: CASSPSGTGFVFLAFF. The CDR3 bases are TGTGCCAGCTCACCTAGCGGGACAGGGTTTGTTTTTCTGGCTTTCTTT.

The V gene is TRBV28, the J gene TRBJ1-5; perhaps TRBD1 as D (6 bases). V was shortened by 5 bases and J by 7 bases, with 24 bases between the two germline ends. From germline, CDR1 is MDHEN and CDR2 SYDVKM. This CDR3 is built from 17 residues. CDR3 in amino acids: CASSPLPFVLGAQPQHF. The CDR3, as DNA: TGTGCCAGCAGTCCCCTCCCCTTTGTGTTGGGGGCCCAGCCCCAGCATTTT.

The V gene is TRBV29-1, the J gene TRBJ2-7; possible D gene TRBD2, 5 bases. Trimming cost V 0 bases and J 7 bases, with 7 bases left between them. Germline values: CDR1 SQVTM, CDR2 ANQGSEA. The CDR3 covers 11 residues. CDR3 coding DNA: TGCAGCGTTGAAGATCCGGGGGAGCAGTACTTC. Translated: CSVEDPGEQYF.

The chain has TRBV6-2 or TRBV6-3 and TRBJ2-1, with 11 positions matching TRBD2. After removal of 4 bases from V and 5 bases from J, the junction contained 4 bases not matched to a gene. There are 15 residues in the CDR3. Germline CDR1 reads MNHEY; CDR2 reads SVGEGT. CDR3 DNA: TGTGCCAGCAGTTTACTAGCGGGGGCAAACAATGAGCAGTTCTTC. Amino acid sequence: CASSLLAGANNEQFF.

This clone was seen at least ten times. This chain connects TRBV11-2 to TRBJ1-2; a possible D gene is TRBD1 (6 bases). Trimming took off 3 bases at V and 4 bases at J, with 9 bases between the two ends. The CDR3 runs 13 residues. The germline V gene encodes CDR1 SGHAT and CDR2 FQNNGV. In nucleotides, the CDR3 is TGTGCCAGCAGCTTGGCAGGGGCCTATGGCTACACCTTC. It specifies CASSLAGAYGYTF.